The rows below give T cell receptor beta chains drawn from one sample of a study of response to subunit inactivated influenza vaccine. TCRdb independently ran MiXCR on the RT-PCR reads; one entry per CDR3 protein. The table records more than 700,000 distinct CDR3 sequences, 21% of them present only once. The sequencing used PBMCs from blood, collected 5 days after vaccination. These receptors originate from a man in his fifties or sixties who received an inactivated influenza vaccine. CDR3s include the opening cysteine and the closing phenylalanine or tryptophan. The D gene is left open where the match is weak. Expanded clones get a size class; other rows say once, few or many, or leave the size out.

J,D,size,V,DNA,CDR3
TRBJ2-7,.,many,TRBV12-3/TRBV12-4,TGTGCCAGCAGTTTTGGGTTCGCCTACGAGCAGTACTTC,CASSFGFAYEQYF
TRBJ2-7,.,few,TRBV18,TGTGCCAGCTCACCCGCGCGGGGAGGATTTTACGAGCAGTACTTC,CASSPARGGFYEQYF
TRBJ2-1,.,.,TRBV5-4,TGTGCCAGCAGCTTGGTGGGTCACGGGCTAGCAGGTAACAATGAGCAGTTCTTC,CASSLVGHGLAGNNEQFF
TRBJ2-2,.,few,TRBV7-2,TGTGCCAGCAGCTTAGCCCCGTTAGTCGGGGAGCTGTTTTTT,CASSLAPLVGELFF
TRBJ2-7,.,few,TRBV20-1,TGCAGTGCCGAGATAGGCCCCGGCGAGCAGTACTTC,CSAEIGPGEQYF
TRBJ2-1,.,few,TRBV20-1,TGCAGTGCTAGTACCGGGACTCTTAACAATGAGCAGTTCTTC,CSASTGTLNNEQFF
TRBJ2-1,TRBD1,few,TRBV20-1,TGCAGTGCTAGTAGGGGGACAGACTCCTACAATGAGCAGTTCTTC,CSASRGTDSYNEQFF
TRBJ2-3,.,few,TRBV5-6,TGTGCCACCAGGTGGAGAGTTAGCACAGATACGCAGTATTTT,CATRWRVSTDTQYF
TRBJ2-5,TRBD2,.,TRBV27,TGTGCCAGCAGTCCGACTGGTAGCGGGCATTTTAAGGGGACCCAGTACTTC,CASSPTGSGHFKGTQYF
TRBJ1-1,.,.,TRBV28,TGTGCCAGCAGTTTTTCGTGGAGCACTGAAGCTTTCTTT,CASSFSWSTEAFF
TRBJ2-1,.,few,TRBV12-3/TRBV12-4,TGTGCCAGCAGTTTAGACGGACTTTACTACAATGAGCAGTTCTTC,CASSLDGLYYNEQFF
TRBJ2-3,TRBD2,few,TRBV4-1,TGCGCCAGCAGCCTCAACCTAGCGGAAAGAGATACGCAGTATTTT,CASSLNLAERDTQYF
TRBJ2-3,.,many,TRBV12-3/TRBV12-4,TGTGCCAGCAGCCTAGACGGGGGAACAGATACGCAGTATTTT,CASSLDGGTDTQYF
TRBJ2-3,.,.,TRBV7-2,TGTGCCAGCAGCTTAGATGTGGGGCCAGATACGCAGTATTTT,CASSLDVGPDTQYF
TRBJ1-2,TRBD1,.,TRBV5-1,TGCGCCAGCAGCTTGGAGGGACAGTTAAACTATGGCTACACCTTC,CASSLEGQLNYGYTF
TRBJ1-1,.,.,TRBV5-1,TGCGCCAGCAGGGAGGGAATGAACACTGAAGCTTTCTTT,CASREGMNTEAFF
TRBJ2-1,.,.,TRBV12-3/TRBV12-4,TGTGCCAGCACCCGTAGCGTGAGCTCCTACAATGAGCAGTTCTTC,CASTRSVSSYNEQFF
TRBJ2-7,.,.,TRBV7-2,TGTGCCAGCAGCTTAGGACAGGCAGTTTCTTACGAGCAGTACTTC,CASSLGQAVSYEQYF
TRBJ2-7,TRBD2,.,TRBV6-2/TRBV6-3,TGTGCCAGCAGTTACGTAGCGGGGCTTACCTACGAGCAGTACTTC,CASSYVAGLTYEQYF
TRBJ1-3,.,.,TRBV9,TGTGCCAGCAGCGGCCCCCGGGACAAGCCCAACACCATATATTTT,CASSGPRDKPNTIYF
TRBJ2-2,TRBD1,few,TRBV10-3,TGTGCCATCAGTGAGTCCGGACAGGGGTCCAGGGAGCTGTTTTTT,CAISESGQGSRELFF
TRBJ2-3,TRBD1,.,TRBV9,TGTGCCAGCAGCGTAGTGGGGACAGGGGTAGGCGATACGCAGTATTTT,CASSVVGTGVGDTQYF
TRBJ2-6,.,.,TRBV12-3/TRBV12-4,TGTGCCAGCAGCCTCAGCCTCTCTGGGGCCAACGTCCTGACTTTC,CASSLSLSGANVLTF
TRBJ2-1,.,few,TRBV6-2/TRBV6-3,TGTGCCAGCAGGGAGGGGAAGGTTCTTTCCTACAATGAGCAGTTCTTC,CASREGKVLSYNEQFF
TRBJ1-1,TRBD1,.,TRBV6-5,TGTGCCAGCAGTTACTCGATTAGGTGGGGTGCAGGGGGGTCTGAAGCTTTCTTT,CASSYSIRWGAGGSEAFF
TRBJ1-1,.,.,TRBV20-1,TGCAGTGCTAGAGATGTGCGGGGATCGAACACTGAAGCTTTCTTT,CSARDVRGSNTEAFF
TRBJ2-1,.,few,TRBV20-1,TGCAGTGCCCTCGTCTATGTGAATGAGCAGTTCTTC,CSALVYVNEQFF
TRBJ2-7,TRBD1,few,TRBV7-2,TGTGCCAGCAGCTTCAGGGGGAACTCCTACGAGCAGTACTTC,CASSFRGNSYEQYF
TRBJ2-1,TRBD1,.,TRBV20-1,TGCAGTGCGAGACGGGGACAGAAGAATGAGCAGTTCTTC,CSARRGQKNEQFF
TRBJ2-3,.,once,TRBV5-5,TGTGCCAGCAGCACCGGACAGCTCACAGATACGCAGTATTTT,CASSTGQLTDTQYF
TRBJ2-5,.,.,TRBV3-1,TGTGCCAGCAGCCAAGACGAGGACCAAGGGACCCAGTACTTC,CASSQDEDQGTQYF
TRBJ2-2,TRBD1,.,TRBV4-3,TGCGCCAGCAGCCGCTGGACAGGGAGTATGCACACCGGGGAGCTGTTTTTT,CASSRWTGSMHTGELFF
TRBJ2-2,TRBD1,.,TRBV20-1,TGCAGTGCTAGAGATATAGGGACAGGGGGCAACACCGGGGAGCTGTTTTTT,CSARDIGTGGNTGELFF
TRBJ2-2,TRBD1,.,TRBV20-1,TGCAGTGCTAGAGTGAAGGGGGCTTTCACCGGGGAGCTGTTTTTT,CSARVKGAFTGELFF
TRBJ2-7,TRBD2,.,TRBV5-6,TGTGCCAGCAGCCGTGTCACTAGCGGGAGGAACGAGCAGTACTTC,CASSRVTSGRNEQYF
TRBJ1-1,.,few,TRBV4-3,TGCGCCAGCAGCCAGATACGCATGGCCCTGAACACTGAAGCTTTCTTT,CASSQIRMALNTEAFF
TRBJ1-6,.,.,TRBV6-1,TGTGCCAGCAGGGACAGAAGCTCCTATAATTCACCCCTCCACTTT,CASRDRSSYNSPLHF
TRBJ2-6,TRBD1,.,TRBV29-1,TGCAGCGTCGGACAGGGCTCCCTCTCTGGGGCCAACGTCCTGACTTTC,CSVGQGSLSGANVLTF
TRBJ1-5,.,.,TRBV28,TGTGCCAGCAGTTTCGGGCAGGGGCCAAATCAGCCCCAGCATTTT,CASSFGQGPNQPQHF
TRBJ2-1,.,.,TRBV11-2,TGTGCCACCAAGGCTAGCCCGATGGAGAATGAGCAGTTCTTC,CATKASPMENEQFF
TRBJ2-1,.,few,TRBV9,TGTGCCAGCAGGGCTAGCTCCTCCTACAATGAGCAGTTCTTC,CASRASSSYNEQFF
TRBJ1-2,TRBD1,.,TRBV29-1,TGCAGCGTTGCGGACAGGGGGGAGTATGGCTACACCTTC,CSVADRGEYGYTF
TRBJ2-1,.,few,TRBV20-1,TGCAGTGTCAGGTCCCCCCTCCGGGATGAGCAGTTCTTC,CSVRSPLRDEQFF
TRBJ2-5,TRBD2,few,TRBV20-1,TGCAGTGCTAGACCTTCTAGCGGGGAAGAGACCCAGTACTTC,CSARPSSGEETQYF
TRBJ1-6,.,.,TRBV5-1,TGCGCCACCCGGAGCCGGGAAAATTCACCCCTCCACTTT,CATRSRENSPLHF
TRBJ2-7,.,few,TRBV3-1,TGTGCCAGCAGCCAAGAACAGGCTAGTAACTACGAGCAGTACTTC,CASSQEQASNYEQYF
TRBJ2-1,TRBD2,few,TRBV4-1,TGCGCCAGCAGCCCCGGTGGTAGCGGGGGGTACTACAATGAGCAGTTCTTC,CASSPGGSGGYYNEQFF
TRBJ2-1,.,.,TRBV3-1,TGTGCCAGCAGCGCTAGGGACGGTCACAATGAGCAGTTCTTC,CASSARDGHNEQFF
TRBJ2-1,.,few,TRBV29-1,TGCAGCGTTGTGATACAGGGTAATGAGCAGTTCTTC,CSVVIQGNEQFF
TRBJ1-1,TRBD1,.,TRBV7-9,TGTGCCAGCAGCCGTGGACAGGGGGACCTTTTGAACACTGAAGCTTTCTTT,CASSRGQGDLLNTEAFF
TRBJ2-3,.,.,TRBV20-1,TGCAGTGCTCCGCCCCCATACAGGGAAGGTACGCAGTATTTT,CSAPPPYREGTQYF
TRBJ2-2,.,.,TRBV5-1,TGCGCCAGCAGCTGGAGGGGCACCGGGGAGCTGTTTTTT,CASSWRGTGELFF
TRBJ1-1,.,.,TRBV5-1,TGCGCCAGCAGCTCCGGGACGGTCCTCGAAGCTTTCTTT,CASSSGTVLEAFF
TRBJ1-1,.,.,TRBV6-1,TGTGCCAGCAGTCCTGGGGGGGAATTACATAGAGTGGACACTGAAGCTTTCTTT,CASSPGGELHRVDTEAFF
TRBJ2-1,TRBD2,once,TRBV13,TGTGCCAGCAGCACCGGGACTAGCGGGTGGAATGAGCAGTTCTTC,CASSTGTSGWNEQFF
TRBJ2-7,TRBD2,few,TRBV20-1,TGCAGTGCCCCGTCCCTAGCGGGAGAATACGAGCAGTACTTC,CSAPSLAGEYEQYF
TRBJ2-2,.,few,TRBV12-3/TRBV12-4,TGTGCCAGCAGTTCGGGACGGTACACCGGGGAGCTGTTTTTT,CASSSGRYTGELFF
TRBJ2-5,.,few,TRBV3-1,TGTGCCAGCAGACATGAAGAGACCCAGTACTTC,CASRHEETQYF
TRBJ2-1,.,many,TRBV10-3,TGTGCCATCAGCTCCCGACCTTCCGGGAGAAACAATGAGCAGTTCTTC,CAISSRPSGRNNEQFF